These T cell receptor beta chains were read from a single sample in a study of siplizumab effects on memory and regulatory T cells. Clones were sequenced by immunoSEQ multiplex PCR, and TCRdb holds only the in-frame ones, with some missing. Here the sample spans some 100,000 clones, approximately 93% being singletons. Sample: CD8+ T cells sorted from blood. Every receptor here comes from a human donor in good health. Each CDR3 is given with its conserved first and last residue. The D gene is left open where the match is weak. Clone size, where shown, is once, few, many, or a class for clones that have expanded.

.,TRBJ2-7,.,TRBV6-1,TGTGCCAGCAATTATCCTTACGAGCAGTACTTC,CASNYPYEQYF
.,TRBJ2-7,.,TRBV15,TGTGCCACCAGCAGAGACAGGGTAGTCGACGAGCAGTACTTC,CATSRDRVVDEQYF
.,TRBJ2-5,TRBD2,TRBV7-3,TGTGCCAGCAGCTTAACGGGACTAGCGGGGGCCCGGGGAGAGACCCAGTACTTC,CASSLTGLAGARGETQYF
.,TRBJ1-1,.,TRBV29-1,TGCAGCGTTGAAGATCCGTATGGGGGCCTGAACACTGAAGCTTTCTTT,CSVEDPYGGLNTEAFF
.,TRBJ2-3,.,TRBV29-1,TGCAGCGGGTGGGTTTCTAGCACAGATACGCAGTATTTT,CSGWVSSTDTQYF
.,TRBJ2-7,.,TRBV27,TGTGCCAGCAGTTTTACCGAAAACTACGAGCAGTACTTC,CASSFTENYEQYF
.,TRBJ1-2,.,TRBV30,TGTGCCTGGACTGGGAGTGGCTACACCTTC,CAWTGSGYTF
.,TRBJ2-5,TRBD2,TRBV6-5,TGTGCCAGCCAAGGACTAGCGGAAGAGACCCAGTACTTC,CASQGLAEETQYF
once,TRBJ2-6,.,TRBV5-1,TGCGCCAGCAGCTTAGACCGGGACGGCTCTGGGGCCAACGTCCTGACTTTC,CASSLDRDGSGANVLTF
.,TRBJ1-1,.,TRBV13,TGTGCCAGCAGCTTAGGCCTAAGTACAGACATCTACACTGAAGCTTTCTTT,CASSLGLSTDIYTEAFF
once,TRBJ1-2,.,TRBV9,TGTGCCAGCAGCGTAGCCTCCGGGGTCGGAGATGGCTACACCTTC,CASSVASGVGDGYTF
.,TRBJ1-5,.,TRBV9,TGTGCCAGCAGCGTTGAACAGACCCCCAATAGCAATCAGCCCCAGCATTTT,CASSVEQTPNSNQPQHF
once,TRBJ2-1,.,TRBV6-5,TGTGCCAGCAGTCGACAGTGGGATGAGCAGTTCTTC,CASSRQWDEQFF
.,TRBJ1-5,.,TRBV4-1,TGCGCCAGCAGCCAGGGAGGGGACCTCAATCAGCCCCAGCATTTT,CASSQGGDLNQPQHF
.,TRBJ2-7,.,TRBV7-2,TGTGCCAGCAGCACTACTGTCAGGGGCTACGAGCAGTACTTC,CASSTTVRGYEQYF
.,TRBJ1-6,.,TRBV4-1,TGCGCCAGCAGCCTGGGACCCAGCTCCTATAATTCACCCCTCCACTTT,CASSLGPSSYNSPLHF
.,TRBJ2-7,TRBD2,TRBV4-3,TGCGCCAGCAGCCAAGTAGCGGGAGGCTCCTACGAGCAGTACTTC,CASSQVAGGSYEQYF
.,TRBJ2-5,TRBD2,TRBV7-2,TGTGCCAGCAGCTTCGGCCTAGCGGGAGGGCGGGAGACCCAGTACTTC,CASSFGLAGGRETQYF
.,TRBJ1-1,.,TRBV4-3,TGCGCCAGCAGCCAAGGATTTGTGAACACTGAAGCTTTCTTT,CASSQGFVNTEAFF
once,TRBJ2-3,.,TRBV7-9,TGTGCCAGCAGCTTAGGGGCTAGCGTAACAGATACGCAGTATTTT,CASSLGASVTDTQYF
.,TRBJ1-4,.,TRBV11-2,TGTGCCAGCAGCGAAGCCGCCGGGGAAAAACTGTTTTTT,CASSEAAGEKLFF
.,TRBJ2-7,TRBD2,TRBV27,TGTGCCAGCAGCGCGGGGGGGAATCTCTACGAGCAGTACTTC,CASSAGGNLYEQYF
.,TRBJ2-3,TRBD2,TRBV4-1,TGCGCCAGCAGCCAAGGTAGCGGGATTACCCGCACAGATACGCAGTATTTT,CASSQGSGITRTDTQYF
.,TRBJ1-5,.,TRBV5-6,TGTGCCAGCAGCACCGCGTCGGGGGGCGGTCAGCCCCAGCATTTT,CASSTASGGGQPQHF
.,TRBJ1-5,.,TRBV7-2,TGTGCCAGCAGCTTCGCGGTGGTCGGTCAGCCCCAGCATTTT,CASSFAVVGQPQHF
.,TRBJ2-7,.,TRBV11-2,TGTGCCAGCAGCTTTATTTCTCGAGGGACCGAGCAGTACTTC,CASSFISRGTEQYF
few,TRBJ2-7,TRBD1,TRBV5-6,TGTGCCAGCAGCTTGGGACAGGGGGACTACGAGCAGTACTTC,CASSLGQGDYEQYF
few,TRBJ1-3,.,TRBV9,TGTGCCAGCAGCGCCCCCGGGCATAGAAACACCATATATTTT,CASSAPGHRNTIYF
.,TRBJ2-3,.,TRBV9,TGTGCCAGCAGCGGGGCAGACAGCACAGATACGCAGTATTTT,CASSGADSTDTQYF
.,TRBJ2-1,.,TRBV30,TGTGCCTGGAGTGGGGGTACTAGCATCGATGAGCAGTTCTTC,CAWSGGTSIDEQFF
once,TRBJ2-7,.,TRBV7-9,TGTGCCAGCAGCTTTGAAGGTGTGGTCGGCGAGCAGTACTTC,CASSFEGVVGEQYF
.,TRBJ2-1,.,TRBV30,TGTGCCTGGAGTGATCTCGGAGGGTACAATGAGCAGTTCTTC,CAWSDLGGYNEQFF
.,TRBJ2-3,TRBD2,TRBV7-9,TGTGCCAGCAGCTTACTAGCGGGAGGCGCAGATACGCAGTATTTT,CASSLLAGGADTQYF
.,TRBJ2-1,TRBD2,TRBV4-2,TGTGCCAGCAGCCAAGAGGGAGCGGGAGTAACCTACAATGAGCAGTTCTTC,CASSQEGAGVTYNEQFF
.,TRBJ2-3,.,TRBV21-1,TGTGCCAGCAGCAAAACAGATACGCAGTATTTT,CASSKTDTQYF
.,TRBJ2-7,.,TRBV5-8,TGTGCCAGCAGCTTCCGAGTTGCGAGGGAATCAGTTAACGAGCAGTACTTC,CASSFRVARESVNEQYF
.,TRBJ2-7,TRBD1,TRBV25-1,TGTGCCAGCAGCCAAGATACCGGGACAGGGGGCTACGAGCAGTACTTC,CASSQDTGTGGYEQYF
once,TRBJ2-1,.,TRBV4-1,TGCGCCAGCAGCCAAGACCCGGAGGTACGTGAGCAGTTCTTC,CASSQDPEVREQFF
.,TRBJ2-3,TRBD2,TRBV29-1,TGCAGCGTCCGAGGGACTAGCGGGGCCTTCGGCACAGATACGCAGTATTTT,CSVRGTSGAFGTDTQYF
.,TRBJ2-1,TRBD2,TRBV9,TGTGCCAGCAGCTCCCCCAGCGGGAGGGCCAGCAATGAGCAGTTCTTC,CASSSPSGRASNEQFF
once,TRBJ2-7,TRBD2,TRBV19,TGTGCCAGTAGTGTAACTAGCGGGGGACCTTACGAGCAGTACTTC,CASSVTSGGPYEQYF
.,TRBJ1-1,.,TRBV29-1,TGCAGCGTTGTATCTAATAGGGCTGAAGCTTTCTTT,CSVVSNRAEAFF
.,TRBJ1-4,.,TRBV7-8,TGTGCCAGCAGCACAGGGCCCGTCGGCGAACTACCTAATGAAAAACTGTTTTTT,CASSTGPVGELPNEKLFF
.,TRBJ2-1,.,TRBV13,TGTGCCAGCAGCTTAGAGGCCGGGAATGAGCAGTTCTTC,CASSLEAGNEQFF
.,TRBJ1-1,.,TRBV6-5,TGTGCCAGCAGTTACAACAGAGAGAACACTGAAGCTTTCTTT,CASSYNRENTEAFF
.,TRBJ1-6,.,TRBV5-4,TGTGCCAGCAGCTGGGGCGGGGTAACCTATAATTCACCCCTCCACTTT,CASSWGGVTYNSPLHF
.,TRBJ2-3,.,TRBV27,TGTGCCAGCAGCCCGATGGCGTCCGGCTGGAGCACAGATACGCAGTATTTT,CASSPMASGWSTDTQYF
.,TRBJ1-5,TRBD1,TRBV7-9,TGTGCCAGCAGCTTAGGGACAGGGGGGGACGAAGCCCAGCATTTT,CASSLGTGGDEAQHF
.,TRBJ1-1,.,TRBV7-9,TGTGCCAGCAGTACCCTCCCTGGGAAAGCGGGAGCTTTCTTT,CASSTLPGKAGAFF
.,TRBJ2-7,.,TRBV6-1,TGTGCCAGCAGTCCTGGGACCTACGAGCAGTACTTC,CASSPGTYEQYF
.,TRBJ2-1,TRBD2,TRBV7-8,TGTGCCAGCAGCCGACTAGCCCATGAGCAGTTCTTC,CASSRLAHEQFF
.,TRBJ2-3,TRBD2,TRBV2,TGTGCCAGCAGTGAAGGTGGCGGGGGGACGGCAGATACGCAGTATTTT,CASSEGGGGTADTQYF
.,TRBJ2-2,.,TRBV7-8,TGTGCCAGCAGCGAAAATTGGAACACCGGGGAGCTGTTTTTT,CASSENWNTGELFF
.,TRBJ1-3,.,TRBV5-1,TGCGCCAGCAGCTTGGACTCGACAGGATACTCTGGAAACACCATATATTTT,CASSLDSTGYSGNTIYF
.,TRBJ1-3,.,TRBV19,TGTGCCAGTAGTATGAGTTGGGAAGCTGGAAACACCATATATTTT,CASSMSWEAGNTIYF
.,TRBJ1-4,.,TRBV4-1,TGCGCCAGCAGCCAGGCAGGGGAGCGTGAAAAACTGTTTTTT,CASSQAGEREKLFF
.,TRBJ2-7,TRBD1,TRBV7-2,TGTGCCAGCAGCTTCTGGGACAGGGGTTACGAGCAGTACTTC,CASSFWDRGYEQYF
.,TRBJ2-7,.,TRBV29-1,TGCAGCGTTGTTGAGGTCCTACGCTCCTACGAGCAGTACTTC,CSVVEVLRSYEQYF